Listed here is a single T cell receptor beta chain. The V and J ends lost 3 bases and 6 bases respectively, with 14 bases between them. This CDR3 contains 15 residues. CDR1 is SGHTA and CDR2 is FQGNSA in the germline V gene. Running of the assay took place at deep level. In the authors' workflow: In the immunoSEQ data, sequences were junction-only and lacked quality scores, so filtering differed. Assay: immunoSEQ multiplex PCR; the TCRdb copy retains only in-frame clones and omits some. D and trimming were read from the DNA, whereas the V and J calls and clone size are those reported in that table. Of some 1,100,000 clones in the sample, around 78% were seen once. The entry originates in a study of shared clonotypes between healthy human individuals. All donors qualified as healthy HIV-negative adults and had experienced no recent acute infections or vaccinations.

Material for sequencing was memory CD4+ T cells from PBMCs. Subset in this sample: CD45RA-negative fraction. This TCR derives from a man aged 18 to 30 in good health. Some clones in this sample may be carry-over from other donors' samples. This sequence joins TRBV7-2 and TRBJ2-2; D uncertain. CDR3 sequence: CASSFWAGPAGELFF. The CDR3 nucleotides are TGTGCCAGCAGCTTCTGGGCAGGACCCGCCGGGGAGCTGTTTTTT.